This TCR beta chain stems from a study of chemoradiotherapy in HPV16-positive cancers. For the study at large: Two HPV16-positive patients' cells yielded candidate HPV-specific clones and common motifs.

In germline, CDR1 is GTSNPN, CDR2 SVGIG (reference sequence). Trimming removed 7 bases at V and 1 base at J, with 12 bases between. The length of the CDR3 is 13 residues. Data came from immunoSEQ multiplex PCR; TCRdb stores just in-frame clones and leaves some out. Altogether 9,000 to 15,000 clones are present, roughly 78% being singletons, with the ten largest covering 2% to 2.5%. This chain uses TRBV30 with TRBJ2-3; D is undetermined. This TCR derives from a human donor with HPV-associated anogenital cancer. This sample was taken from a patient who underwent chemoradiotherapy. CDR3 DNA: TGTGCCTTGGAAAAGTGGCGCACAGATACGCAGTATTTT. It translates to CALEKWRTDTQYF.